The 16 T cell receptor beta chains below were found in one sample sequenced in a study of cytomegalovirus exposure and HLA in healthy donors. The primer mix had 60 Vbeta and 13 Jbeta primers. TCRdb keeps only in-frame clones here, not all; method: immunoSEQ multiplex PCR. The data hold roughly 38,000 clones, with approximately 76% observed a single time. Sequencing was carried out using PBMCs. Receptor source: a woman aged 25 to 39 in good health and CMV-seropositive.

The V and J genes are TRBV20-1 and TRBJ1-6, with D unclear. Trimming took 1 base from V and 8 from J, leaving 3 bases between them. Per the germline V gene, CDR1 is DFQATT and CDR2 is SNEGSKA (reference sequence). This CDR3 region has 11 residues. CDR3 coding DNA: TGCAGTGCTAGAGGCGATTCACCCCTCCACTTT. Translation gives CSARGDSPLHF.

This chain connects TRBV6-1 to TRBJ1-2; the D gene is possibly TRBD1 (5 bases). V was shortened by 2 bases and J by 8 bases, with 18 bases between the two germline ends. The CDR3 extends over 15 amino acids. Germline-derived CDR1 and CDR2 are MNHNS and SASEGT. The CDR3 coding sequence is TGTGCCAGCAGTGAATTCAGAAGAAACAGGTTGGGCTACACCTTC. Translating it yields CASSEFRRNRLGYTF.

This clone was detected only a few times. The CDR3 here is CAYGRYNEQFF. The CDR3 DNA reads TGTGCATATGGGAGATACAATGAGCAGTTCTTC. The rearrangement links TRBV28 to TRBJ2-1; D perhaps matches TRBD2 (5 bases). The CDR3 spans 11 residues. CDR1 and CDR2 from the germline V gene are MDHEN and SYDVKM.

Turning to this clone: A junction boundary mismatches the germline segment, possibly from a read error. Within the sample, other DNA sequences also encode this same CDR3. This chain connects TRBV7-6 to TRBJ2-1; D is undetermined. Germline CDR1 SGHVS, CDR2 FNYEAQ. The CDR3 extends over 13 amino acids. The CDR3 DNA sequence: TGTGCCAGCAGCCCCCAGTCGTACAACGAGCAGTTCTTC. It yields the protein CASSPQSYNEQFF.

The genes are TRBV18 and TRBJ1-1; 9 positions agree with TRBD1. Per the germline V gene, CDR1 is KGHSH and CDR2 is LQKENI. With 5 bases clipped from V and 0 bases from J, the junction kept 7 bases outside the gene matches. The CDR3 is 16 residues long. CDR3 nucleotides: TGTGCCAGCTCAGCCCGGACAGGGGTCATGAACACTGAAGCTTTCTTT. Protein product: CASSARTGVMNTEAFF.

The rearrangement links TRBV5-1 to TRBJ2-7, with TRBD2 identical over 7 bases. Trimming took 0 bases from V and 3 from J; bases not matched to a gene: 6. Germline V gene sequence: CDR1 SGHRS, CDR2 YFSETQ. This CDR3 spans 15 amino acids. Here the CDR3 reads CASSLGGTGGYEQYF. CDR3 coding DNA: TGCGCCAGCAGCTTGGGTGGGACGGGGGGCTACGAGCAGTACTTC.

The gene calls are TRBV5-1 and TRBJ2-7, with D possibly being TRBD1 (6 bases). The CDR3 runs to 12 residues. Germline V gene data show CDR1 as SGHRS and CDR2 as YFSETQ. V was clipped by 3 bases and J by 3 bases, with 7 bases between them. In nucleotides, the CDR3 is TGCGCCAGCAGCTCACAGGGCTACGAGCAGTACTTC. Translation gives CASSSQGYEQYF.

This clone showed up just a few times. This rearrangement joins TRBV2 to TRBJ1-4; 8 bases align to TRBD1. From germline, CDR1 is SNHLY and CDR2 FYNNEI. V lost 8 bases and J lost 7; bases outside the gene matches: 9. The CDR3 is 14 amino acids. CDR3 protein: CASGWTGRGEKLFF. The CDR3 DNA reads as TGTGCCAGCGGCTGGACAGGGCGGGGTGAAAAACTGTTTTTT.

The chain couples TRBV7-9 to TRBJ1-2; 11 bases are a match to TRBD1. Per germline, CDR1 SEHNR and CDR2 FQNEAQ (reference sequence). The trim removed 4 bases at V and 8 bases at J, leaving 3 bases unmatched. This CDR3 spans 13 amino acids. The CDR3 protein is CASSWDRGVGYTF. CDR3 in DNA: TGTGCCAGCAGCTGGGACAGGGGGGTCGGCTACACCTTC.

The CDR3 sequence: CASSPDRATNEKLFF. DNA for the CDR3: TGTGCCAGCTCCCCAGACAGGGCAACTAATGAAAAACTGTTTTTT. The chain recombines TRBV18 with TRBJ1-4; 7 positions match TRBD1. CDR3 length: 15 residues. Trimming took 6 bases from V and 0 from J; bases not matched to a gene: 4. Germline values: CDR1 KGHSH, CDR2 LQKENI.

The chain is built from TRBV2 and TRBJ2-1; 11 bases fit TRBD2. This CDR3 contains 14 residues. The germline gives CDR1 SNHLY, CDR2 FYNNEI. Trimming removed 4 bases from V and 8 bases from J; junction bases left unmatched: 4. The CDR3 DNA sequence: TGTGCCAGCAGTGTTACTAGCGGGGGTGATGAGCAGTTCTTC. Translated, it gives CASSVTSGGDEQFF.

The gene calls are TRBV7-2 and TRBJ2-3; D gene ambiguous. V lost 4 bases to trimming and J lost 4 bases, with 18 bases between them. CDR3 length: 16 amino acids. CDR1 is SGHTA, CDR2 FQGNSA, per germline. The CDR3: CASSYYLVGRADTQYF. The CDR3 DNA sequence: TGTGCCAGCAGCTACTACTTAGTGGGTCGGGCAGATACGCAGTATTTT.

CDR3 sequence reads: CASRRGQVNTEAFF. The DNA of the CDR3 is TGTGCCAGCAGAAGGGGGCAGGTGAACACTGAAGCTTTCTTT. The chain joins TRBV27 to TRBJ1-1, with 7 positions matching TRBD1. Per the germline V gene, CDR1 is MNHEY and CDR2 is SMNVEV (reference sequence). There are 14 residues in the CDR3. V shed 6 bases and J 0 bases; nucleotides not matched to a gene: 4.

This chain joins TRBV6-1 and TRBJ2-4; 8 bases align to TRBD2. Per the germline V gene, CDR1 is MNHNS and CDR2 is SASEGT. The CDR3 spans 14 residues. With V trimmed by 6 bases and J by 5 bases, 6 bases remained unmatched. The chain's CDR3 is CASRAPGLENIQYF. In DNA, the CDR3 is TGTGCCAGCAGAGCCCCGGGACTAGAAAACATTCAGTACTTC.

Only one count was recorded for this clone. This sequence joins TRBV5-1 and TRBJ2-7; 9 nucleotides match TRBD1. Germline V gene lookup returns CDR1 SGHRS and CDR2 YFSETQ. The CDR3 contains 14 residues. Unmatched junction bases numbered 9, after V lost 5 bases and J lost 6 bases. CDR3: CASRRQGENIEQYF. CDR3 coding DNA: TGCGCCAGCAGACGACAGGGGGAGAATATCGAGCAGTACTTC.

V and J are TRBV4-1 and TRBJ2-3; 7 bases fit TRBD1. There are 19 residues in the CDR3. J was trimmed by 8 bases and V by 3 bases; bases with no gene match: 23. Germline assignment: CDR1 MGHRA and CDR2 YSYEKL. DNA for the CDR3: TGCGCCAGCAGCCAGGGAACTTATAACAGGGGTCTGAGGATTGGTACGCAGTATTTT. It encodes CASSQGTYNRGLRIGTQYF.